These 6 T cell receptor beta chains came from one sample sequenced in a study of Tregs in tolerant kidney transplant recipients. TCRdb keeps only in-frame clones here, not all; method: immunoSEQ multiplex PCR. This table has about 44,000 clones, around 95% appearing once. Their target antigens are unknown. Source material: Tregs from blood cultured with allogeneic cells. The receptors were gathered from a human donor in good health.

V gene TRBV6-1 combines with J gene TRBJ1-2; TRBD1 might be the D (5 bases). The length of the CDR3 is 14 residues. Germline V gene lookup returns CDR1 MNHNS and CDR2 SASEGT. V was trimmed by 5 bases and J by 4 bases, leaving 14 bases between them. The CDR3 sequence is CASSTRGLRYGYTF. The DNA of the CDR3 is TGTGCCAGCAGTACGAGGGGACTCCGCTATGGCTACACCTTC.

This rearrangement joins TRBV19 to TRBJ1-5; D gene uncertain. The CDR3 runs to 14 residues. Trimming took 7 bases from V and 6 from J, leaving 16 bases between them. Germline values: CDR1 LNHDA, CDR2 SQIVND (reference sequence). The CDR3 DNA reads TGTGCCAGTAACCCCTTTTCGATCGGTCAGCCCCAGCATTTT. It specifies CASNPFSIGQPQHF.

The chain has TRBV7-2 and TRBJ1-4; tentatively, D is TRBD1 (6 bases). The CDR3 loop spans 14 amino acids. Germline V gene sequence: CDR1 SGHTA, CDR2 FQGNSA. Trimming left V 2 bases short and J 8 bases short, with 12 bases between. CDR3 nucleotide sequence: TGTGCCAGCAGCTTAAGGGGGGGCAACGAAAAACTGTTTTTT. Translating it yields CASSLRGGNEKLFF.

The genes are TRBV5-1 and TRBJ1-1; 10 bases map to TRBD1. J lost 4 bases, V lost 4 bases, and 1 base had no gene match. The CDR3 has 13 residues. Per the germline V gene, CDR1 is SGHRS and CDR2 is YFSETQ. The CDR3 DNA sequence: TGCGCCAGCAGCGGGACAGGGGTCACTGAAGCTTTCTTT. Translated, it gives CASSGTGVTEAFF.

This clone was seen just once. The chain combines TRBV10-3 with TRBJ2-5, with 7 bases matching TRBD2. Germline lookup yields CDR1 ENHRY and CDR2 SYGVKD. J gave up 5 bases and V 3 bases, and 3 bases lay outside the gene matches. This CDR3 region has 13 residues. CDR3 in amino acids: CAISDSAGETQYF. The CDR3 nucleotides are TGTGCCATCAGTGACTCAGCGGGGGAGACCCAGTACTTC.

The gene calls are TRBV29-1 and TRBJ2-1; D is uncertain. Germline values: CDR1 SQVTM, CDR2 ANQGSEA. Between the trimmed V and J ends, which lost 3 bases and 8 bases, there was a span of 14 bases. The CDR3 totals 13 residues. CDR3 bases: TGCAGCGTTGACGGATTCGGTTTGGATGAGCAGTTCTTC. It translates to CSVDGFGLDEQFF.